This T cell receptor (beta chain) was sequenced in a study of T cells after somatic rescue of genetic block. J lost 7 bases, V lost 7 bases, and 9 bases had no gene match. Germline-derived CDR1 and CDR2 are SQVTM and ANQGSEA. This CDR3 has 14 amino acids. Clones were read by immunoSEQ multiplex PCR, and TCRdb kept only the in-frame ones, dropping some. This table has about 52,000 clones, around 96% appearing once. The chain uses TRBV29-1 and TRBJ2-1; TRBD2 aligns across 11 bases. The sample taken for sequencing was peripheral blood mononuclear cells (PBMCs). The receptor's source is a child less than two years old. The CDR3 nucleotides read TGCAGCGGTGGAGCGGCTAGCGGGAGGAATGAGCAGTTCTTC. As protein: CSGGAASGRNEQFF.